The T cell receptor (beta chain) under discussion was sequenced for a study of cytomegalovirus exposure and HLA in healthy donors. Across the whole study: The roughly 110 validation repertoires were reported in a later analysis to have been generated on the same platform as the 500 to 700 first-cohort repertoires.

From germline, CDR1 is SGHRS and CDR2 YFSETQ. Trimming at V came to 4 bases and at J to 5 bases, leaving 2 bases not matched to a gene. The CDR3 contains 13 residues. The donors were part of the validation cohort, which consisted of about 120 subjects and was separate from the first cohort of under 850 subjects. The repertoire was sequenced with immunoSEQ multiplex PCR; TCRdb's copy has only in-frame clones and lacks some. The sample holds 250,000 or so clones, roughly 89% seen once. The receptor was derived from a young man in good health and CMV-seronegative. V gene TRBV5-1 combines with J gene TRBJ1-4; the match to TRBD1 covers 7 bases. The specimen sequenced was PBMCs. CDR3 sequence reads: CASSLDRNEKLFF. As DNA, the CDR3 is TGCGCCAGCAGCCTGGACAGGAATGAAAAACTGTTTTTT.